The 2 T cell receptor beta chains below all came from one sample that was sequenced in a study of blood T cell repertoires in COVID-19. Assay: immunoSEQ multiplex PCR; the TCRdb copy retains only in-frame clones and omits some. There are about 300,000 clones in the sample; around nine tenths occur only once, and around 1.9% lies in the top ten. The sequenced sample was peripheral blood. These receptors all come from a woman aged 25 to 39 with COVID-19, enrolled during active disease.

In DNA, the CDR3 is TGTGCCAGCAGCTTAACTGGGGGACAGGGAGTTCACAATGAGCAGTTCTTC. Amino acids: CASSLTGGQGVHNEQFF. The chain joins TRBV7-3 to TRBJ2-1, with 9 bases lining up with TRBD1. J lost 5 bases, V lost 0 bases, and 8 bases had no gene match. This CDR3 has 17 amino acids. CDR1 and CDR2 from the germline V gene are SGHTA and FQGTGA.

The V and J genes are TRBV28 and TRBJ2-7; TRBD1 might be the D (5 bases). Germline V gene lookup returns CDR1 MDHEN and CDR2 SYDVKM. V was cut by 5 bases and J by 0 bases, with 14 bases left in between. The CDR3 has 15 residues. The CDR3 sequence is CASSDRSLSSYEQYV. The CDR3 region has the DNA TGTGCCAGCAGTGACAGAAGCCTGAGCTCCTACGAGCAGTACGTC.